A single sample gave rise to the 31 T cell receptor beta chains below, sequenced in a study of control samples from healthy donors and cancer patients. The data were produced by immunoSEQ multiplex PCR, yet TCRdb's version contains in-frame clones alone and is incomplete. Of about 120,000 clones listed, around 90% were seen once; the top ten hold almost 40%. Sequenced material: blood. All receptors come from a man aged 50-60 years in good health.

This chain joins TRBV6-6 and TRBJ1-2; 7 nucleotides match TRBD1. This CDR3 spans 15 amino acids. Trimming cost V 2 bases and J 2 bases; bases outside gene matches: 5. Germline loops: CDR1 MNHNY, CDR2 SVGAGI (reference sequence). Written as DNA, the CDR3 is TGTGCCAGCAGTTACCAAGGGACAGTCAACTATGGCTACACCTTC. Protein product: CASSYQGTVNYGYTF.

Points on this clone: The junction differs from germline at one of its ends, possibly a read error. The same CDR3 also results from other DNA sequences found in this sample. This chain joins TRBV30 and TRBJ1-1, with no clear D. There are 14 residues in the CDR3. The V gene's germline CDR1 is GTSNPN and CDR2 SVGIG (reference sequence). The CDR3 here is CAWSPGEMNTEAFF. As DNA, the CDR3 is TGTGCCTGGAGTCCCGGGGAGATGAACACTGAAGCTTTTTTT.

The CDR3 bases are TGTGCCAGCAGCTCAATTGACAGGGGCAAAGAAAAACTGTTTTTT. It yields the protein CASSSIDRGKEKLFF. The chain employs TRBV5-4 and TRBJ1-4, with 8 bases aligning to TRBD1. The CDR3 extends over 15 amino acids. In germline, CDR1 is SGHNT, CDR2 YYREEE (reference sequence). The trim removed 3 bases at V and 8 bases at J, leaving 9 bases unmatched.

As DNA, the CDR3 is TGTGCCAGCAGTTACTGGAGGGGACGGGAGACCCAGTACTTC. Its translation: CASSYWRGRETQYF. The chain recombines TRBV6-6 with TRBJ2-5; weak D call: TRBD2 (6 bases). This CDR3 comprises 14 residues. V lost 1 base and J 5 bases, leaving 11 bases between the germline ends. From germline, CDR1 is MNHNY and CDR2 SVGAGI (reference sequence).

This rearrangement joins TRBV6-5 to TRBJ1-1; D might be TRBD1 (5 bases). The CDR3 loop spans 15 amino acids. V was trimmed by 7 bases and J by 1 base, leaving 16 bases between them. Germline CDR1 is MNHEY and CDR2 is SVGAGI. CDR3 DNA: TGTGCCAGCACAGTAGGGGATCTGACGAACACTGAAGCTTTCTTT. Its protein product is CASTVGDLTNTEAFF.

This sequence joins TRBV5-1 and TRBJ2-2; D unclear. This CDR3 has 14 residues. Germline V CDR1 and CDR2: SGHRS, YFSETQ. The germline V and J ends were trimmed by 2 bases and 1 base, with 6 bases remaining between them. The CDR3 coding sequence is TGCGCCAGCAGCTTTCCCAGGAACACCGGGGAGCTGTTTTTT. Protein: CASSFPRNTGELFF. The whole variable domain, remainder taken from reference TRBV5-1 and TRBJ2-2, is KAGVTQTPRYLIKTRGQQVTLSCSPISGHRSVSWYQQTPGQGLQFLFEYFSETQRNKGNFPGRFSGRQFSNSRSEMNVSTLELGDSALYLCASSFPRNTGELFFGEGSRLTVL.

This chain joins TRBV11-2 and TRBJ1-3; D uncertain. V was trimmed by 1 base and J by 1 base, leaving 8 bases between them. Per the germline V gene, CDR1 is SGHAT and CDR2 is FQNNGV. This CDR3 is built from 15 residues. CDR3 coding DNA: TGTGCCAGCAGCTTAGGGTTGGGATCTGGAAACACCATATATTTT. It translates to CASSLGLGSGNTIYF.

This clone was found once. This chain joins TRBV5-4 and TRBJ2-7, with D perhaps matching TRBD1 (6 bases). This CDR3 is 13 amino acids long. Germline-derived CDR1 and CDR2 are SGHNT and YYREEE (reference sequence). V lost 4 bases and J 5 bases, leaving 13 bases between the germline ends. The CDR3 bases are TGTGCCAGCAGCCGCAGGGGAGTAGACGAGCAGTACTTC. Residues: CASSRRGVDEQYF.

This rearrangement joins TRBV27 to TRBJ2-5; D unclear. There are 14 residues in the CDR3. V dropped 3 bases and J dropped 5 bases, with 13 bases sitting between them. Germline CDR1 MNHEY, CDR2 SMNVEV (reference sequence). In DNA, the CDR3 is TGTGCCAGCAGTTTCGGACCCAGTGCGGAGACCCAGTACTTC. Amino acids: CASSFGPSAETQYF.

This chain uses TRBV5-1 with TRBJ1-2; D is uncertain. The CDR3 has 15 residues. V lost 0 bases and J lost 4, with 13 bases in between. The germline CDR1 and CDR2 sequences are SGHRS and YFSETQ. The CDR3 coding sequence is TGCGCCAGCAGCTTGGATGGCGCCGGAGTCTATGGCTACACCTTC. This codes for CASSLDGAGVYGYTF.

About this clone itself: Mismatch with germline at one junction end may stem from a read error. The CDR3 DNA sequence: TGTGCCAGCAGCTCTCAGACAGGCGCTAATTCACTCCTCCACTTT. This translates into CASSSQTGANSLLHF. The chain has TRBV7-8 and TRBJ1-6; D perhaps matches TRBD1 (6 bases). CDR1 is SGHVS and CDR2 is FQNEAQ in the germline V gene. CDR3 length: 15 residues.

The chain is built from TRBV7-2 and TRBJ2-3; 10 bases are shared with TRBD2. The CDR3 consists of 17 residues. Trimming took 5 bases from V and 2 from J; bases not matched to a gene: 10. Germline-derived CDR1 and CDR2 are SGHTA and FQGNSA. CDR3 nucleotides: TGTGCCAGCAGCCCCTTCCTAGCGGGGGCCAACACAGATACGCAGTATTTT. This gives the protein CASSPFLAGANTDTQYF.

The chain carries TRBV21-1 and TRBJ2-7. TRBV21-1 is given as a pseudogene. This CDR3 is built from 19 residues. The CDR3 nucleotides read TGTGCCAGCAGCAAAGGCACCCAGGTGAAGGAATGTGGGGTCTACGAGCAGTACTTC. This gives the protein CASSKGTQVKECGVYEQYF.

The chain has TRBV15 and TRBJ2-2, with 7 nucleotides matching TRBD1. The germline V gene has CDR1 LNHNV and CDR2 YYDKDF (reference sequence). This CDR3 comprises 15 residues. The V gene end was trimmed by 2 bases and the J gene end by 1 base; junction bases not matched to a gene: 1. Here the CDR3 DNA reads TGTGCCACCAGCAGAAACAGGGGGAACACCGGGGAGCTGTTTTTT. Translating it yields CATSRNRGNTGELFF. The full variable domain, completed using reference TRBV15 and TRBJ2-2, is DAMVIQNPRYQVTQFGKPVTLSCSQTLNHNVMYWYQQKSSQAPKLLFHYYDKDFNNEADTPDNFQSRRPNTSFCFLDIRSPGLGDTAMYLCATSRNRGNTGELFFGEGSRLTVL.

The chain uses TRBV5-6 and TRBJ1-2; D is possibly TRBD1 (5 bases). V was pared by 3 bases and J by 1 base, with 10 bases between. Germline V CDR1 and CDR2: SGHDT, YYEEEE. The CDR3 loop spans 14 amino acids. This CDR3 reads CASSSSGGNYGYTF. The CDR3 DNA reads as TGTGCCAGCAGCTCAAGCGGGGGTAACTATGGCTACACCTTC.

The chain has TRBV7-2 and TRBJ1-2; D uncertain. The CDR3 runs to 14 residues. Trimming took off 5 bases at V and 4 bases at J, with 14 bases between the two ends. CDR1 is SGHTA, CDR2 FQGNSA, per germline. CDR3 region: CASSKDGRGYGYTF. CDR3 coding DNA: TGTGCCAGCAGCAAAGATGGGAGAGGCTATGGCTACACCTTC.

In its sample, this clone was seen once. V usage is TRBV7-9 and J usage is TRBJ1-2; no clear D. The germline V gene encodes CDR1 SEHNR and CDR2 FQNEAQ (reference sequence). The CDR3 spans 13 residues. With 3 bases removed from V and 4 bases from J, the gap between germline ends came to 9 bases. CDR3 nucleotide sequence: TGTGCCAGCAGCTTCCGGGGATCCTATGGCTACACCTTC. Its protein is CASSFRGSYGYTF.

The chain is built from TRBV19 and TRBJ1-1; TRBD1 is a possible D gene (5 bases). Germline CDR1 is LNHDA and CDR2 is SQIVND (reference sequence). The CDR3 runs 13 residues. Trimming cost V 3 bases and J 4 bases, with 9 bases left between them. The CDR3 protein is CASSIWGGTEAFF. For the CDR3, the DNA is TGTGCCAGTAGTATTTGGGGCGGCACTGAAGCTTTCTTT.

The chain is built from TRBV6-5 and TRBJ1-1; 9 bases are shared with TRBD1. Looked up from germline, CDR1 is MNHEY and CDR2 is SVGAGI. J lost 5 bases, V lost 8 bases, and 6 bases had no gene match. The CDR3 contains 13 residues. CDR3 nucleotide sequence: TGTGCCAGCCAACAGGGGGCTAGGACTGAAGCTTTCTTT. Protein sequence: CASQQGARTEAFF.

This clone is a singleton in its sample. J is TRBJ1-5 and V is TRBV10-3; D perhaps matches TRBD1 (5 bases). The CDR3 length is 12 residues. Germline values: CDR1 ENHRY, CDR2 SYGVKD. The ends were cut back, 8 bases at V and 4 bases at J, with 9 bases in the middle. CDR3 loop: CAIGGGNQPQHF. In DNA, the CDR3 is TGTGCCATCGGGGGGGGAAATCAGCCCCAGCATTTT.

The chain is built from TRBV5-1 and TRBJ2-1; D ambiguous. V gave up 0 bases and J gave up 1 base, with 8 bases separating them. Germline-derived CDR1 and CDR2 are SGHRS and YFSETQ. The CDR3 has 15 residues. The CDR3 coding sequence is TGCGCCAGCAGCTTGGCCGATCCGTCCTACAATGAGCAGTTCTTC. This encodes CASSLADPSYNEQFF.

The V and J genes are TRBV5-1 and TRBJ2-1, with unresolved D. Trimming shortened V by 4 bases and J by 5 bases, and 4 bases separated the two germline ends. This CDR3 is 11 amino acids long. Germline CDR1 is SGHRS and CDR2 is YFSETQ. The DNA of the CDR3 is TGCGCCAGCAGCCAGGACAATGAGCAGTTCTTC. Translated: CASSQDNEQFF. The full variable domain, in which reference TRBV5-1 and TRBJ2-1 provide the parts outside the CDR3, is KAGVTQTPRYLIKTRGQQVTLSCSPISGHRSVSWYQQTPGQGLQFLFEYFSETQRNKGNFPGRFSGRQFSNSRSEMNVSTLELGDSALYLCASSQDNEQFFGPGTRLTVL.

V gene TRBV5-1 combines with J gene TRBJ2-7; D not certain. The germline V gene has CDR1 SGHRS and CDR2 YFSETQ. The CDR3 has 14 residues. V shed 0 bases and J shed 6 bases, with 13 bases lying between them. CDR3 sequence reads: CASSLELGVREQYF. The CDR3 DNA follows: TGCGCCAGCAGCTTGGAGCTTGGAGTACGCGAGCAGTACTTC.

The chain links TRBV7-9 to TRBJ2-1, with 9 bases matching TRBD1. Trimming cost V 5 bases and J 8 bases; bases outside gene matches: 4. Germline assignment: CDR1 SEHNR and CDR2 FQNEAQ (reference sequence). The CDR3 loop spans 13 amino acids. The CDR3 here is CASSPWTGDEQFF. DNA of the CDR3: TGTGCCAGCAGCCCCTGGACAGGGGATGAGCAGTTCTTC.

A remark on this clone: One junction end does not reproduce the germline sequence, and a read error may be involved. The chain combines TRBV5-6 with TRBJ1-4; 10 bases are a match to TRBD1. The germline V gene has CDR1 SGHDT and CDR2 YYEEEE. The length of the CDR3 is 12 residues. The CDR3 coding sequence is TGTGCCAGCAGCCTCGGGACAGGGGAGGAGGCTTTT. It is translated as CASSLGTGEEAF.

The chain links TRBV10-3 to TRBJ2-3; tentatively, D is TRBD1 (6 bases). The CDR3 totals 15 residues. Germline lookup yields CDR1 ENHRY and CDR2 SYGVKD. V lost 2 bases to trimming and J lost 0 bases, with 9 bases between them. DNA of the CDR3: TGTGCCATCAGTGAGGCTACAGGGAGCACAGATACGCAGTATTTT. It translates to CAISEATGSTDTQYF.

The chain is built from TRBV12-3 or TRBV12-4 and TRBJ1-5, with no clear D. CDR3 size: 12 residues. Trimming stripped 4 bases from V and 5 bases from J, with 6 bases between. CDR3 region: CASSSGDQPQHF. CDR3 bases: TGTGCCAGCAGTTCCGGGGATCAGCCCCAGCATTTT.

This chain links TRBV7-9 with TRBJ2-5; TRBD2 matches at 7 bases. The CDR3 loop spans 14 amino acids. V lost 5 bases to trimming and J lost 2 bases; unmatched junction nucleotides: 5. Germline values: CDR1 SEHNR, CDR2 FQNEAQ (reference sequence). The CDR3 sequence is CASSPSGGQETQYF. DNA of the CDR3: TGTGCCAGCAGCCCCTCGGGGGGTCAAGAGACCCAGTACTTC.

This rearrangement joins TRBV18 to TRBJ2-1; 7 nucleotides match TRBD2. The germline V gene has CDR1 KGHSH and CDR2 LQKENI. This CDR3 contains 16 residues. With 0 bases clipped from V and 4 bases from J, the junction kept 6 bases outside the gene matches. The CDR3 DNA sequence: TGTGCCAGCTCACCACCCCAACTAGCGAGGTACAATGAGCAGTTCTTC. It encodes CASSPPQLARYNEQFF.

This clone was found many times. The chain carries TRBV4-1 and TRBJ1-5; weak D call: TRBD1 (6 bases). Germline V lookup: CDR1 MGHRA, CDR2 YSYEKL. Trimming cost V 0 bases and J 0 bases, with 9 bases left between them. The CDR3 runs to 16 residues. In DNA, the CDR3 is TGCGCCAGCAGCCAAGACAGGGGATATAGCAATCAGCCCCAGCATTTT. Translation gives CASSQDRGYSNQPQHF.

V and J are TRBV11-2 and TRBJ2-5; D call uncertain. V lost 1 base, J lost 4 bases, and 13 bases lay in between. Germline values: CDR1 SGHAT, CDR2 FQNNGV. The CDR3 contains 15 residues. The CDR3 coding sequence is TGTGCCAGCAGCTTAGTACCCGCGCCGCGAGAGACCCAGTACTTC. Its translation is CASSLVPAPRETQYF.